This TCR beta chain was observed in a study of blood T cell repertoires in COVID-19. Study background: Some COVID-19 samples were acute and others convalescent; all came from the United States, Italy and Spain. Nucleic acid was either cDNA or gDNA, and it came from T cells, B-cell-depleted T cells, or PBMCs.

Authors' processing steps: Amplifying reference gene primers gave estimates of nucleated cell counts. TCRdb's table, derived via immunoSEQ multiplex PCR, lists solely in-frame clones and lacks some. V and J calls and clone size are given by that table; D and trimming were obtained from the DNA. The sample lists some 220,000 clones; 60% to 85% were seen once. This CDR3 has 16 amino acids. The junction had 9 bases not matched to a gene; V was cut back by 2 bases and J by 4 bases. Germline V gene data show CDR1 as MNHNY and CDR2 as SVGAGI (reference sequence). The source of this sequence is a woman in her 70s with acute or convalescent COVID-19. The chain has TRBV6-6 and TRBJ1-2, with 8 bases fitting TRBD1. Source material: peripheral blood. CDR3 residues: CASSYPLTGEVYGYTF. In nucleotides, the CDR3 is TGTGCCAGCAGTTACCCGCTGACAGGGGAAGTCTATGGCTACACCTTC.